This T cell receptor beta chain was identified in a study of regulatory T cells in long-lasting Graves disease. General observations from the study: Repertoires from persistent disease leaned toward TRBV28, TRBJ1-2 and TRBJ2-5.

The time point: newly diagnosed GD, antithyroid drugs for less than 3 months. The TCR library used RNA extracted from PBMCs. It was by American Thyroid Association guidelines that Graves' disease was diagnosed. The CDR3 loop spans 14 amino acids. Germline V gives CDR1 DFQATT, CDR2 SNEGSKA (reference sequence). Trimming took off 1 base at V and 7 bases at J, with 14 bases between the two ends. Investigators prepared the TCR beta libraries by applying iRepertoire HTBI primers and Arm-PCR of CDR3 regions. TCRdb called the multiplex PCR reads again in MiXCR, with one record for every CDR3 protein. This sample has about 560,000 distinct CDR3 sequences, with about 16% found just once. This clonotype has at least ten counts. What it binds is unknown. The sample was also reused in another study, on T cells in Graves' hyperthyroidism and ophthalmopathy.

This TCR derives from a man younger than 35 with Graves disease. The source was peripheral blood mononuclear cells (PBMCs), collected at new diagnosis, from a patient treated with antithyroid drugs. The chain links TRBV20-1 to TRBJ2-1, with D perhaps TRBD2 (5 bases). DNA of the CDR3: TGCAGTGCTAGAGGCCTACTAGATTTTAATGAGCAGTTCTTC. Translation: CSARGLLDFNEQFF.